This entry is about one TCR beta chain. As yet, its antigen is unknown. The data were produced by immunoSEQ multiplex PCR, yet TCRdb's version contains in-frame clones alone and is incomplete. Among 30,000 to 40,000 clones, 92% were seen once, and the ten largest hold 15% to 20%. The CDR3 covers 15 residues. The germline V gene encodes CDR1 SGHNT and CDR2 YYREEE (reference sequence). Deletions cut 3 bases from V and 13 bases from J, with 23 bases between. This entry belongs to a study of a mutant IDH1 vaccine in newly diagnosed glioma. For the study at large: Treated patients had a mean age of approximately 40 years and an approximately 62% male, around 38% female split.

General study points: The vaccine induced immune responses, and these occurred in 93.3% of patients.

Indicated time point: baseline, week 1 (first vaccination visit). The treatment here: pre-vaccination baseline after standard-of-care therapy. Patients carried new grade 3 or 4 IDH1-mutant astrocytomas lacking nuclear ATRX. Sequences were derived from PBMCs, sampled from a glioma patient treated with radiotherapy, temozolomide or both. This TCR was sampled from a man aged 18 to 30 with glioma. The chain joins TRBV5-4 to TRBJ2-1; TRBD1 might be the D (6 bases). CDR3 in DNA: TGTGCCAGCAGCTCGTCCAGCGAAGCAGAGGGGGAACAGTTCTTC. Translation gives CASSSSSEAEGEQFF. Full variable domain (rest looked up from reference TRBV5-4 and TRBJ2-1): ETGVTQSPTHLIKTRGQQVTLRCSSQSGHNTVSWYQQALGQGPQFIFQYYREEENGRGNFPPRFSGLQFPNYSSELNVNALELDDSALYLCASSSSSEAEGEQFFGPGTRLTVL.